These 17 T cell receptor beta chains originate from one sample sequenced in a study of T cell clonality in common variable immunodeficiency. Libraries were prepared by immunoSEQ multiplex PCR; TCRdb keeps only in-frame clonotypes and omits some of them. This repertoire holds approximately 40,000 clones, and none appear only once. Sequencing input: peripheral blood mononuclear cells. These receptor sequences come from a person aged 18 to 70 in good health.

This clone came up a few times. Mismatch with germline at one junction end may stem from a read error. Read data end 3 residues before the CDR3 end; the end is taken from the germline J gene. Other DNA sequences from this sample encode an identical CDR3 as well. The chain combines TRBV19 with TRBJ1-3, with D maybe TRBD1 (6 bases). Germline V lookup: CDR1 LNHDA, CDR2 SQIVND (reference sequence). The CDR3 contains 14 residues. The CDR3 bases that were read are TGTGCCAGCCGTGGACAGAACTCTGGAAACACA. Protein sequence: CASRGQNSGNT. The entire CDR3 is CASRGQNSGNTIYF.

This clone was seen a handful of times. The read terminates 3 residues before the CDR3 end, so the remaining end is supplied by the germline J gene. This chain uses TRBV6-2 or TRBV6-3 with TRBJ1-2; D remains ambiguous. The CDR3 sequence is 16 residues long. Germline V gene sequence: CDR1 MNHEY, CDR2 SVGEGT. Partial CDR3 DNA: TGTGCCAGCAGTTACTTGCGGGAGGGCCGCTACAATGAC. Translation gives CASSYLREGRYND. The complete CDR3 protein is CASSYLREGRYNDYTF.

This clone was seen a few times. CDR3 sequence: CASSLAQTGLGTQYF. Partial CDR3 DNA: TGTGCCAGCAGCTTAGCCCAGACAGGGCTTGGGACC. The chain has TRBV7-6 and TRBJ2-5, with 7 bases identical to TRBD1. Read sequence stops 3 residues before the CDR3 end, and the germline J gene provides the missing end. After removal of 0 bases from V and 7 bases from J, the junction contained 8 bases not matched to a gene. Germline CDR1 SGHVS, CDR2 FNYEAQ. CDR3 length equals 15 residues.

Turning to this clone: The read is 3 residues too short to cover the CDR3 end, so that end is filled in from the germline J gene. This chain connects TRBV2 to TRBJ2-3; D may be TRBD1 or TRBD2 (5 bases each). CDR1 is SNHLY, CDR2 FYNNEI, per germline. The CDR3 covers 13 residues. The CDR3 region is CASEGQRDQPQYF. The CDR3 DNA, read in part, is TGTGCCAGCGAGGGGCAAAGGGATCAGCCG. Filled out from reference TRBV2 and TRBJ2-3, the complete variable domain reads EPEVTQTPSHQVTQMGQEVILRCVPISNHLYFYWYRQILGQKVEFLVSFYNNEISEKSEIFDDQFSVERPDGSNFTLKIRSTKLEDSAMYFCASEGQRDQPQYFGPGTRLTVL.

This clone was recorded many times. The observed sequence ends 3 residues before the CDR3 terminus, with the missing tail filled in from the germline J gene. The rearrangement joins TRBV14 to TRBJ2-3; D call uncertain. CDR3 size: 14 residues. Germline V gene lookup returns CDR1 SGHDN and CDR2 FVKESK. Trimming left V 0 bases short and J 3 bases short, with 7 bases between. The CDR3 region is CASSQDAATDTQYF. The sequenced CDR3 bases are TGTGCCAGCAGCCAAGACGCAGCGACAGATACG. The full variable domain, rest sourced from reference TRBV14 and TRBJ2-3, is EAGVTQFPSHSVIEKGQTVTLRCDPISGHDNLYWYRRVMGKEIKFLLHFVKESKQDESGMPNNRFLAERTGGTYSTLKVQPAELEDSGVYFCASSQDAATDTQYFGPGTRLTVL.

This clone was recorded at least ten times. Sequencing ends 3 residues short of the CDR3 end; the germline J gene provides the rest. The rearrangement joins TRBV5-4 to TRBJ2-7; 7 bases fit TRBD1. CDR3 length: 15 residues. The J segment lost 5 bases and the V segment lost 0 bases, leaving 8 bases of the junction unmatched. Germline V gene lookup returns CDR1 SGHNT and CDR2 YYREEE (reference sequence). The sequenced part of the CDR3 DNA is TGTGCCAGCAGCTTGGGTCAGGCGCAGGGGGACGAG. This codes for CASSLGQAQGDE. The CDR3 in its entirety is CASSLGQAQGDEQYF.

This clone was picked up a small number of times. The junction and the germline gene differ at one end; a read error may be behind it. The read finishes 3 residues shy of the CDR3 end, and the germline J gene is used to complete it. The rearrangement joins TRBV7-7 to TRBJ2-3; no firm D call. This CDR3 spans 14 amino acids. Germline lookup yields CDR1 SSHAT and CDR2 FNYEAQ (reference sequence). The covered CDR3 bases are TGTGCTAGCAGCTTAGAATCTTCCCAAGAGGCG. As protein: CASSLESSQEA. The entire CDR3 sequence reads CASSLESSQEAQYF.

Comments on this clone: Read coverage stops 3 residues before the CDR3 terminus; the germline J gene supplies the remainder. The chain employs TRBV2 and TRBJ2-2; 9 bases align to TRBD1. There are 14 residues in the CDR3. The germline V gene encodes CDR1 SNHLY and CDR2 FYNNEI. CDR3 DNA, as far as it was read: TGTGCCAGCAGTGAGGGACAGGGCTCCTCACCG. Amino acids: CASSEGQGSSP. The CDR3 reads in full as CASSEGQGSSPLFF.

This clone was seen at least ten times. Sequencing ends 3 residues short of the CDR3 end; the germline J gene provides the rest. The rearrangement joins TRBV24-1 to TRBJ2-1; no clear D gene. The CDR3 spans 13 residues. The ends were cut back, 4 bases at V and 3 bases at J, with 6 bases in the middle. Germline V gives CDR1 KGHDR, CDR2 SFDVKD. CDR3 bases read: TGTGCCACCAGTGAAGCTAACTACAATGAG. This translates into CATSEANYNE. The full CDR3 protein is CATSEANYNEQFF.

This clone was seen repeatedly, ten times or more. The CDR3 end is not reached by the read, which stops 3 residues before it; the germline J gene fills it in. This chain connects TRBV28 to TRBJ2-5, with D unclear. CDR1 and CDR2 (germline): MDHEN, SYDVKM. This CDR3 has 11 residues. Between the trimmed V and J ends, which lost 6 bases and 5 bases, there was a span of 7 bases. The CDR3: CASSRRETQYF. Partial CDR3 DNA: TGTGCCAGCAGCCGCCGGGAGACC.

In its sample, this clone was seen many times. The CDR3 goes on 3 residues after the read ends, and that part is filled in from the germline J gene. The V and J genes are TRBV30 and TRBJ1-5; 7 bases agree with TRBD1. Germline V lookup: CDR1 GTSNPN, CDR2 SVGIG (reference sequence). After removal of 1 base from V and 3 bases from J, the junction contained 3 bases not matched to a gene. CDR3 size: 14 residues. CDR3 bases read: TGTGCCTGGAGTGGGGGACAGCCCAATCAGCCC. Translated, it gives CAWSGGQPNQP. The whole CDR3 reads CAWSGGQPNQPQHF.

This clone was picked up many times. The read ends 3 residues before the CDR3 terminus; that terminus is restored from the germline J gene. The J gene is TRBJ1-6, the V gene TRBV6-1; D remains unclear. The ends were cut back, 2 bases at V and 10 bases at J, with 12 bases in the middle. CDR1 is MNHNS and CDR2 is SASEGT in the germline V gene. This CDR3 is built from 14 residues. The CDR3 loop is CASSELRVESPLHF. The sequenced part of the CDR3 DNA is TGTGCCAGCAGTGAACTACGAGTAGAATCACCC.

On this clone itself: A read error is possible here, since a much larger clone lies one base away. The CDR3 extends 3 residues past the end of the read, so its final part is completed from the germline J gene. The chain employs TRBV19 and TRBJ2-3, with D maybe TRBD1 (6 bases). Germline assignment: CDR1 LNHDA and CDR2 SQIVND (reference sequence). The CDR3 is 14 amino acids. The sequenced CDR3 bases are TGTGCCAGTAGTATCCAACAGGGCCCTCTGCCG. The encoded protein is CASSIQQGPLP. The full-length CDR3 reads as CASSIQQGPLPQYF.

This clone was seen many times. From the germline J gene comes the end of the CDR3, since the read stops 3 residues before it. The chain combines TRBV2 with TRBJ2-7; 7 positions match TRBD1. The CDR3 loop spans 12 amino acids. After removal of 4 bases from V and 6 bases from J, the junction contained 3 bases not matched to a gene. Germline CDR1 and CDR2: SNHLY and FYNNEI. The CDR3 DNA, read in part, is TGTGCCAGCAGTGGGACAGGAATCGAG. Translated, it gives CASSGTGIE. From start to end, the CDR3 is CASSGTGIEQYF.

This clone was detected only a few times. At one boundary the junction diverges from the germline segment, which might be a read error. Read data end 3 residues before the CDR3 end; the end is taken from the germline J gene. V is TRBV7-7 and J is TRBJ2-3; possibly TRBD1 for D (6 bases). The CDR3 sequence is 13 residues long. Germline CDR1 and CDR2: SSHAT and FNYEAQ (reference sequence). The sequenced part of the CDR3 DNA is TGTGCTAGCAGCCAGGGGAGATACGAGACG. Protein sequence: CASSQGRYET. The full CDR3 protein reads CASSQGRYETQYF.

This clone came up many times. The read ends 3 residues before the CDR3 terminus; that terminus is restored from the germline J gene. This chain joins TRBV7-6 and TRBJ2-1; no clear D gene. CDR1 and CDR2 from the germline V gene are SGHVS and FNYEAQ. Trimming cost V 1 base and J 8 bases, with 18 bases left between them. The CDR3 sequence is 16 residues long. The covered CDR3 bases are TGTGCCAGCAGCTTAGGTATTCTGTTCTTTAAGGATGAG. Its translation: CASSLGILFFKDE. The full CDR3 protein reads CASSLGILFFKDEQFF.

Concerning this clone: Read data end 3 residues before the CDR3 end; the end is taken from the germline J gene. The gene calls are TRBV5-4 and TRBJ2-7; D gene uncertain. Trimming stripped 5 bases from V and 2 bases from J, with 11 bases between. Germline CDR1 SGHNT, CDR2 YYREEE (reference sequence). This CDR3 region has 13 residues. CDR3 DNA (partial): TGTGCCAGCAGGCCCGGGTCTACCTACGAG. The encoded protein is CASRPGSTYE. In full, the CDR3 is CASRPGSTYEQYF.